The rows below give T cell receptor beta chains drawn from one sample of a study of T cell responses to AZD1222 COVID-19 vaccine. Sequencing was performed with immunoSEQ multiplex PCR; in TCRdb, only in-frame clones are kept and a portion is missing. The profile shows about 89,000 clones, over 75% of them singletons. Sequenced material: peripheral blood, taken 28 days after the second AZD1222 dose. Source of these receptors: an adult who received the AZD1222 COVID-19 vaccine. CDR3s include the opening cysteine and the closing phenylalanine or tryptophan. The D gene is left open where the match is weak. The listing skips clone size in some rows; elsewhere it reads once, few, many or a size class.

clone_size: few
d_call: NA
v_call: TRBV30
j_call: TRBJ1-1
cdr3_aa: CAWTFDTEAFF
cdr3_nt: TGTGCCTGGACCTTCGACACTGAAGCTTTCTTT

clone_size: NA
d_call: NA
v_call: TRBV9
j_call: TRBJ2-7
cdr3_aa: CASSGMTYEQYF
cdr3_nt: TGTGCCAGCAGCGGCATGACCTACGAGCAGTACTTC

clone_size: NA
d_call: TRBD2
v_call: TRBV7-2
j_call: TRBJ2-3
cdr3_aa: CASSLEAGATDTQYF
cdr3_nt: TGTGCCAGCAGCCTAGAAGCGGGGGCCACAGATACGCAGTATTTT

clone_size: NA
d_call: TRBD1
v_call: TRBV19
j_call: TRBJ2-5
cdr3_aa: CASSKRVGQGYQETQYF
cdr3_nt: TGTGCCAGTAGTAAACGCGTCGGACAGGGGTACCAAGAGACCCAGTACTTC

clone_size: NA
d_call: NA
v_call: TRBV3-1/TRBV3-2
j_call: TRBJ1-1
cdr3_aa: CASNQRGKDTEAFF
cdr3_nt: TGTGCCAGCAACCAAAGGGGGAAAGACACTGAAGCTTTCTTT

clone_size: NA
d_call: TRBD1
v_call: TRBV6-4
j_call: TRBJ1-1
cdr3_aa: CASRRGTGTSEAFF
cdr3_nt: TGTGCCAGCAGACGGGGGACAGGGACATCTGAAGCTTTCTTT

clone_size: NA
d_call: NA
v_call: TRBV5-6
j_call: TRBJ1-4
cdr3_aa: CASSLGEGENEKLFF
cdr3_nt: TGTGCCAGCAGCTTGGGCGAAGGGGAGAATGAAAAACTGTTTTTT

clone_size: medium-sized
d_call: TRBD2
v_call: TRBV6-4
j_call: TRBJ2-1
cdr3_aa: CASSGEAGGYNEQFF
cdr3_nt: TGTGCCAGCAGTGGTGAGGCGGGGGGGTACAATGAGCAGTTCTTC

clone_size: NA
d_call: TRBD2
v_call: TRBV30
j_call: TRBJ2-7
cdr3_aa: CAWSSSSGAYEQYF
cdr3_nt: TGTGCCTGGAGTTCATCAAGCGGGGCGTACGAGCAGTACTTC

clone_size: NA
d_call: TRBD1
v_call: TRBV10-2
j_call: TRBJ1-5
cdr3_aa: CASSGDRNQPQHF
cdr3_nt: TGCGCCAGCAGTGGGGACAGGAATCAGCCCCAGCATTTT

clone_size: NA
d_call: TRBD1
v_call: TRBV4-1
j_call: TRBJ1-2
cdr3_aa: CASSQRDSYGYTF
cdr3_nt: TGCGCCAGCAGCCAGAGGGACAGCTATGGCTACACCTTC

clone_size: NA
d_call: TRBD1
v_call: TRBV12-5
j_call: TRBJ2-3
cdr3_aa: CASGLMGQGKADTQYF
cdr3_nt: TGTGCTAGTGGTTTGATGGGACAGGGTAAGGCAGATACGCAGTATTTT

clone_size: NA
d_call: TRBD1
v_call: TRBV24-1
j_call: TRBJ2-1
cdr3_aa: CATSDPSRTGGNEQFF
cdr3_nt: TGTGCCACCAGTGACCCCTCCCGGACAGGGGGAAATGAGCAGTTCTTC

clone_size: NA
d_call: TRBD1
v_call: TRBV6-5
j_call: TRBJ1-1
cdr3_aa: CASSFPGTGVTEAFF
cdr3_nt: TGTGCCAGCAGTTTTCCCGGGACAGGTGTGACTGAAGCTTTCTTT

clone_size: NA
d_call: TRBD1
v_call: TRBV30
j_call: TRBJ1-6
cdr3_aa: CAWSRGQSYSPLHF
cdr3_nt: TGTGCCTGGAGTAGGGGACAGAGTTATTCACCCCTCCACTTT

clone_size: NA
d_call: TRBD2
v_call: TRBV7-9
j_call: TRBJ2-7
cdr3_aa: CASSIGLAGNRYEQYF
cdr3_nt: TGTGCCAGCAGCATCGGACTAGCGGGTAATCGGTACGAGCAGTACTTC

clone_size: NA
d_call: NA
v_call: TRBV28
j_call: TRBJ2-2
cdr3_aa: CASSLGVPGELFF
cdr3_nt: TGTGCCAGCAGTTTGGGGGTGCCCGGGGAGCTGTTTTTT

clone_size: NA
d_call: NA
v_call: TRBV27
j_call: TRBJ1-1
cdr3_aa: CASSLRGTGNTEAFF
cdr3_nt: TGTGCCAGCAGTTTACGGGGGACGGGGAACACTGAAGCTTTCTTT

clone_size: NA
d_call: NA
v_call: TRBV4-3
j_call: TRBJ1-4
cdr3_aa: CASSQEEGSDEKLFF
cdr3_nt: TGCGCCAGCAGCCAAGAGGAGGGGTCGGATGAAAAACTGTTTTTT

clone_size: few
d_call: NA
v_call: TRBV11-3
j_call: TRBJ1-3
cdr3_aa: CASSLTGGAGYTIYF
cdr3_nt: TGTGCCAGCAGCTTAACAGGAGGCGCCGGATACACCATATATTTT

clone_size: NA
d_call: TRBD1
v_call: TRBV19
j_call: TRBJ1-1
cdr3_aa: CASVAGGTEAFF
cdr3_nt: TGTGCCAGCGTCGCAGGGGGCACTGAAGCTTTCTTT

clone_size: NA
d_call: NA
v_call: TRBV7-9
j_call: TRBJ2-1
cdr3_aa: CASSLAGGLINEQFF
cdr3_nt: TGTGCCAGCAGCTTAGCGGGGGGGCTAATTAATGAGCAGTTCTTC

clone_size: NA
d_call: NA
v_call: TRBV29-1
j_call: TRBJ1-2
cdr3_aa: CSVVLSGVWGYTF
cdr3_nt: TGCAGCGTTGTGTTGTCCGGAGTTTGGGGCTACACCTTC